The 9 T cell receptor beta chains given below trace back to one sample, sequenced in a study of vaccination effects on CD4 cells after COVID-19. Before sequencing, viral peptide pools were used by the ViraFEST assay to expand antigen-specific CD4+ T cells. Following a roughly 11-day culture, CD4+ T cells were purified. Participants completed two doses of the BNT162b2 or mRNA-1273 vaccine. Libraries were prepared by immunoSEQ multiplex PCR; TCRdb keeps only in-frame clonotypes and omits some of them. The sample comprises about 50,000 clones, nearly 75% of which are singletons, and less than 15% rests with the top ten. No antigens are known for them. The sequenced sample was CD4+ T cells from PBMCs cultured with HCoV-OC43 spike peptides, obtained after COVID-19 vaccination. The sample's subset: HCoV-OC43 spike overlapping peptide pool stimulation. The receptors shown here come from a human donor who received a COVID-19 vaccine.

The chain employs TRBV3-1 (or the pseudogene TRBV3-2) and TRBJ2-2, with D hard to call. The CDR3 runs to 15 residues. Deletions cut 3 bases from V and 5 bases from J, with 13 bases between. CDR1 is LGHDT and CDR2 is YNNKEL in the germline V gene (reference sequence). For the CDR3, the DNA is TGTGCCAGCAGCCATAACATTCCCCCGACCGGGGAGCTGTTTTTT. Translation gives CASSHNIPPTGELFF.

The chain joins TRBV27 to TRBJ2-7, with unresolved D. Deletions cut 4 bases from V and 3 bases from J, with 10 bases between. The germline CDR1 and CDR2 sequences are MNHEY and SMNVEV (reference sequence). This CDR3 is 13 amino acids long. CDR3 loop: CASSSYRNYEQYF. CDR3 nucleotide sequence: TGTGCCAGCAGTTCGTATAGGAACTACGAGCAGTACTTC.

This clone appeared a few times. The V call is TRBV7-9, the J call TRBJ1-1; D unresolved. The CDR3 extends over 11 amino acids. CDR1 is SEHNR and CDR2 is FQNEAQ in the germline V gene (reference sequence). V lost 4 bases to trimming and J lost 8 bases, with 8 bases between them. The CDR3 sequence is CASSSLLEAFF. The DNA of the CDR3 is TGTGCCAGCAGCTCCCTTTTAGAAGCTTTCTTT.

The chain employs TRBV2 and TRBJ2-7; 8 bases line up with TRBD2. Unmatched junction bases numbered 10, after V lost 3 bases and J lost 3 bases. The CDR3 length is 16 residues. From germline, CDR1 is SNHLY and CDR2 FYNNEI. CDR3 sequence: CASSESGSGGSYEQYF. The CDR3 region has the DNA TGTGCCAGCAGTGAGTCCGGGTCGGGAGGGAGCTACGAGCAGTACTTC.

The V call is TRBV2, the J call TRBJ2-3, with a tentative D call TRBD2 (7 bases). The V and J ends lost 7 bases and 3 bases respectively, with 11 bases between them. This CDR3 contains 13 residues. CDR1 and CDR2 from the germline V gene are SNHLY and FYNNEI. CDR3 bases: TGTGCCAGCAACGGGGGGCTGACAGATACGCAGTATTTT. This sequence encodes CASNGGLTDTQYF.

The chain joins TRBV20-1 to TRBJ2-1; TRBD2 matches at 8 bases. Germline values: CDR1 DFQATT, CDR2 SNEGSKA (reference sequence). The CDR3 consists of 14 residues. Trimming took 3 bases from V and 5 from J; bases not matched to a gene: 6. The CDR3 sequence is CSASKAGVDNEQFF. For the CDR3, the DNA is TGCAGTGCTAGTAAAGCGGGAGTCGACAATGAGCAGTTCTTC.

This CDR3 reads CASSHSMRELFF. The CDR3, as DNA: TGTGCCAGCAGCCATAGTATGCGGGAGCTGTTTTTT. The genes are TRBV3-1 (or the pseudogene TRBV3-2) and TRBJ2-2; D call uncertain. Trimming shortened V by 3 bases and J by 9 bases, and 8 bases separated the two germline ends. This CDR3 spans 12 amino acids. CDR1 is LGHDT and CDR2 is YNNKEL in the germline V gene (reference sequence).

The V and J genes are TRBV5-1 and TRBJ2-7; 8 bases are shared with TRBD2. Germline loops: CDR1 SGHRS, CDR2 YFSETQ. J gave up 4 bases and V 2 bases, and 8 bases lay outside the gene matches. The CDR3 loop spans 15 amino acids. The CDR3 here is CASSFGSGTWYEQYF. The CDR3, as DNA: TGCGCCAGCAGCTTCGGTAGCGGGACTTGGTACGAGCAGTACTTC.

The rearrangement uses TRBV29-1 and TRBJ1-1; D is unclear. Germline CDR1 reads SQVTM; CDR2 reads ANQGSEA. The V gene lost 4 bases and the J gene lost 4 bases, with 10 bases spanning the gap. The CDR3 has 12 amino acids. The CDR3: CSVGWDSTEAFF. CDR3 in DNA: TGCAGCGTTGGTTGGGATTCCACTGAAGCTTTCTTT.